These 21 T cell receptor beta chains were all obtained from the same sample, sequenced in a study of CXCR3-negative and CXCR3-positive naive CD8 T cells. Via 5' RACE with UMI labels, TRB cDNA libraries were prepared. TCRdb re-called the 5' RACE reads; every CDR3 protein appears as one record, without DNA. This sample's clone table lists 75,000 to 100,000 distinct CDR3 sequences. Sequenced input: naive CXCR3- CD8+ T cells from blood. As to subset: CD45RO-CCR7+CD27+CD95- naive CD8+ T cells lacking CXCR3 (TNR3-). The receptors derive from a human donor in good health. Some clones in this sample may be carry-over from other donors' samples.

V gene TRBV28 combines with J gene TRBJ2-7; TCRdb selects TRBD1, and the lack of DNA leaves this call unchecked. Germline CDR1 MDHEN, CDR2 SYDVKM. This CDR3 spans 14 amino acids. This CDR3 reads CASSPWDRVYEQYF.

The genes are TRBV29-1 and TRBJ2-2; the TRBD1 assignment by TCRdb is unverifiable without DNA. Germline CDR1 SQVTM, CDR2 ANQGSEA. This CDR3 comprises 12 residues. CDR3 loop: CSVEQGFGELFF.

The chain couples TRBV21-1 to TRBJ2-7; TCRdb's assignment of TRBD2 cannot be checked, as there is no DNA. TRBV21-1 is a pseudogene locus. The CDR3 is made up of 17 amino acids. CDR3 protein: CASSIQSLEPPSYEQYF.

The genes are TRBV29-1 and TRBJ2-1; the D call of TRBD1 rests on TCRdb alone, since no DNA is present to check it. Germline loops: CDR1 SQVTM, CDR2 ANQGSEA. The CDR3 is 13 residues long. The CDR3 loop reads CSVPTDSYNEQFF.

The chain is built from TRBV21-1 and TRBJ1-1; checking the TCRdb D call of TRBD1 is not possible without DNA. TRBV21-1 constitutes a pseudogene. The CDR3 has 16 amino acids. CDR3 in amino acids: CASSKGTGDQNTEAFF.

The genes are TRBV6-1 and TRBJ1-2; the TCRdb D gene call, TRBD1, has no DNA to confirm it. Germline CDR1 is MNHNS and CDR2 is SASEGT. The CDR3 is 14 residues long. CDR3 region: CASSELGGVYGYTF.

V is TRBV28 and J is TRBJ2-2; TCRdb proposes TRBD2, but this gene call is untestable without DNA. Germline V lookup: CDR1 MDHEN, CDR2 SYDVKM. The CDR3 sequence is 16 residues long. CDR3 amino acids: CASSSHGTSNTGELFF. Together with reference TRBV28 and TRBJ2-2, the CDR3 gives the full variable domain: DVKVTQSSRYLVKRTGEKVFLECVQDMDHENMFWYRQDPGLGLRLIYFSYDVKMKEKGDIPEGYSVSREKKERFSLILESASTNQTSMYLCASSSHGTSNTGELFFGEGSRLTVL.

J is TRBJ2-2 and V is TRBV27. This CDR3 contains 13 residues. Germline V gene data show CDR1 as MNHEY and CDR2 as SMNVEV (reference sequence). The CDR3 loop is CASSLGFIGELFF.

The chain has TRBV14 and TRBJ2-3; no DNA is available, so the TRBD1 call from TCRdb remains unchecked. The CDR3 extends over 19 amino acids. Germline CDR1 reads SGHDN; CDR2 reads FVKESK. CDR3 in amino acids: CASSPRDRARRGGPDTQYF.

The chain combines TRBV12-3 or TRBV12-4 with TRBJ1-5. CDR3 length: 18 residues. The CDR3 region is CASSLALTGDRSNQPQHF.

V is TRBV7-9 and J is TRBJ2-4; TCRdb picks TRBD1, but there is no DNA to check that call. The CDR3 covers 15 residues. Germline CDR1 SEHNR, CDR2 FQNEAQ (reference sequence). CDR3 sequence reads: CASSLRTGVEGIQYF.

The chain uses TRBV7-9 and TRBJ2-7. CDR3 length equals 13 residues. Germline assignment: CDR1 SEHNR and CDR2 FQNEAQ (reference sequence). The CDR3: CASSSEAAYEQYF. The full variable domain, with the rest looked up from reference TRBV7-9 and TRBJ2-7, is DTGVSQNPRHKITKRGQNVTFRCDPISEHNRLYWYRQTLGQGPEFLTYFQNEAQLEKSRLLSDRFSAERPKGSFSTLEIQRTEQGDSAMYLCASSSEAAYEQYFGPGTRLTVT.

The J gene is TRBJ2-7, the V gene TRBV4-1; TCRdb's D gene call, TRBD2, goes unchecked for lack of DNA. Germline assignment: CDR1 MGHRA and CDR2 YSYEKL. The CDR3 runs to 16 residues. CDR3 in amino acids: CASSQDRLAGVYEQYF.

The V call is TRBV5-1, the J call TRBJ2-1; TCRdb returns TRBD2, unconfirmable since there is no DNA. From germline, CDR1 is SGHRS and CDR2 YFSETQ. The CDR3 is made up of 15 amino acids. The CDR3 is CASSAREPGLDEQFF.

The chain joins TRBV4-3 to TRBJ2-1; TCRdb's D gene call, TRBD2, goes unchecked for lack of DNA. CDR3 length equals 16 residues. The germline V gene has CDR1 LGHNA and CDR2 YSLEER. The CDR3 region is CASSPRLAGDVDEQFF.

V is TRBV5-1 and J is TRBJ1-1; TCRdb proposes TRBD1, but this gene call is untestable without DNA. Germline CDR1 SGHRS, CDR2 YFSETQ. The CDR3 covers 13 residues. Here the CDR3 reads CASTSGSPTEAFF.

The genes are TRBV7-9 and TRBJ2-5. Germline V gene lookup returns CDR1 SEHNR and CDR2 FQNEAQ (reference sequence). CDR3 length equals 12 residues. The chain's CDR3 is CASSLISETQYF.

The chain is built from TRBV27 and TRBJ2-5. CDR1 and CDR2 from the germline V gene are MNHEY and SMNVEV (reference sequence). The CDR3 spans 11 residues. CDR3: CAVTKGETQYF.

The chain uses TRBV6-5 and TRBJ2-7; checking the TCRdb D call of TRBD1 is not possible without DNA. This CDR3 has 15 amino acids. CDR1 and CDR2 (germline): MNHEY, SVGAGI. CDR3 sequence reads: CASSYGTGGNYEQYF.

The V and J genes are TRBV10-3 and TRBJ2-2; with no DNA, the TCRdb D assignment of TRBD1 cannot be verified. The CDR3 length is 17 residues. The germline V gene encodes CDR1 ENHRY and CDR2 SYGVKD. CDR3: CAISEEGRTGEPGELFF.

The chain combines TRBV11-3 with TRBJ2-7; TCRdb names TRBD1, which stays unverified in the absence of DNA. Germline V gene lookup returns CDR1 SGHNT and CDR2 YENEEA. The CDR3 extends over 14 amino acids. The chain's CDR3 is CASSLGAPTYEQYF.